This TCR beta chain came from a study of PD-1 blockade in classical Hodgkin lymphoma (dated by TCRdb to 2020 to 2022). At the level of the whole study: Nivolumab dosing was 3 mg/kg intravenously every 2 weeks, continuing until either disease progression or unacceptable toxicity. The study used CyTOF and TCR beta sequencing to define a peripheral blood immune signature of response to PD-1 blockade in classical Hodgkin lymphoma.

CDR1 is given as SGHNT and CDR2 as YYREEE, both from the germline V gene (reference sequence). The cysteine opens and the phenylalanine closes a CDR3 of 13 amino acids. The kept DNA is CDR3 alone, 39 bases in frame from the first base. The junction carries 7 bases between V and J, which are trimmed by 0 bases and 3 bases respectively. Points on this clone: Its antigen specificity is not known. No base-level quality is on record; no much larger clone is a single base apart.

What this sample's time point label stands for: cycle 4 day 1 (C4D1), after about 6 weeks of nivolumab. Every trial patient had relapsed after autologous stem cell transplantation, and cohorts A, B and C differed in prior brentuximab vedotin exposure. A total of fewer than 70 patients with relapsed/refractory classical Hodgkin lymphoma made up the trial cohort, and each patient's best overall response was complete response, partial response or progressive disease. Single-agent nivolumab was administered to trial patients in the multi-cohort phase II CheckMate 205 trial. An independent review committee assessed best overall response using the 2007 International Working Group response criteria. Trial PBMCs were collected just before the start of nivolumab (C1D1) and during therapy at cycle 2 day 1 and cycle 4 day 1. Peripheral blood was collected in 8 mL Vacutainer Cell Preparation Tubes, from which PBMCs were isolated by centrifugation and then cryopreserved.

Genomic DNA was isolated using the Qiagen DNeasy kit from unsorted PBMCs as well as from negatively selected CD4+ and CD8+ fractions. Using primers that anneal to V and J segments, immunoSEQ multiplex PCR amplified the TCR beta CDR3 regions. A synthetic immune receptor repertoire was used to minimize amplification bias, and any remaining bias was removed computationally after sequencing. The published analysis was carried out like this. Custom Python scripts were used to quantify repertoire diversity as the Shannon entropy index. Unsorted, CD4+ and CD8+ repertoires were analyzed separately, except for combined analyses in which CD4+ and CD8+ sequences were merged in silico. Clonal expansion was defined as a frequency increase of at least 2-fold after treatment compared with C1D1, and clones undetected at baseline were assigned a pseudocount of 0.5. Clones with 0 or 1 copy at C1D1 were defined as singleton clones, while clones with 2 or more copies were defined as non-singleton clones. By matching protein sequences in sorted samples from the same patient, clones expanded in unsorted samples were annotated as CD4+, CD8+ or unknown. Diversity changes from C1D1 to C4D1 were tested in paired samples using Wilcoxon tests. TCRdb obtained this table from immuneACCESS and retained in-frame rearrangements with V and J assigned. These tables miss some clones; where compared with another copy, unresolved V genes account for less than half of the shortfall, and the remainder is unexplained. V and J calls and clone size are as listed in that table; D and trimming were resolved from the DNA. The sample table holds 85,000 to 90,000 clones, of which 90% were seen once. Approximately 2.9% of the sample rests with the top ten.

Overall study results and their limits: By C4D1, a significant rise was seen in CD4+ TCR diversity but not in CD8+ TCR diversity (p=0.0027 vs p=0.16), and the rise was most apparent among complete responders (p=0.02). Lower diversity was seen in patients whose nivolumab began less than 1 year after ASCT, and these patients were left out of later analyses so that immune reconstitution would not confound the results. Only a single clinical trial cohort was studied, and what caused the repertoire differences, possibly disease activity or prior therapy, remained undefined. Newly diagnosed patients were reported to have lower baseline TCR diversity than healthy donors, and relapsed/refractory patients were reported to have lower baseline TCR diversity still. Trial patients achieving complete response had baseline diversity similar to newly diagnosed patients, whereas partial responders and progressors had significantly lower diversity.

This chain is built from TRBV5-4 and TRBJ2-7; the D gene is tentatively TRBD1 or TRBD2, each matching 5 bases. Material: peripheral blood mononuclear cells (PBMCs), obtained before the fourth cycle of nivolumab. The clonotype comes from a human donor with classical Hodgkin lymphoma. The DNA sequence is given as TGTGCCAGCAGCTTGGGGGGGATCTACGAGCAGTACTTC. Its translation is CASSLGGIYEQYF. Reference TRBV5-4 and TRBJ2-7 proteins supply the regions before and after the CDR3; the full variable domain is: ETGVTQSPTHLIKTRGQQVTLRCSSQSGHNTVSWYQQALGQGPQFIFQYYREEENGRGNFPPRFSGLQFPNYSSELNVNALELDDSALYLCASSLGGIYEQYFGPGTRLTVT.